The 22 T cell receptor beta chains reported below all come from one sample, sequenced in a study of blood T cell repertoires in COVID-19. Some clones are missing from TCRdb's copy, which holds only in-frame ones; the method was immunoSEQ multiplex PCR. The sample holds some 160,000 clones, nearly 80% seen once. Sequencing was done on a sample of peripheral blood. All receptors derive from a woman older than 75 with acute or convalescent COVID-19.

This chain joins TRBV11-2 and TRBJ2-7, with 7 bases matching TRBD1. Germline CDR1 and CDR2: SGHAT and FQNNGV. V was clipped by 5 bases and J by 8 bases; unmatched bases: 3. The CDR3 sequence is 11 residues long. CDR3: CASSQGQQQYF. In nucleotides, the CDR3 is TGTGCCAGCAGCCAGGGACAGCAGCAGTACTTC.

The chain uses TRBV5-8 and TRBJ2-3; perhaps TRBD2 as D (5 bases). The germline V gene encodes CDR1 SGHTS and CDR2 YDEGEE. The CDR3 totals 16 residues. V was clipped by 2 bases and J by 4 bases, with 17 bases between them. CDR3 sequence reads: CASSFGVRGLADTQYF. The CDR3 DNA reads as TGTGCCAGCAGCTTTGGTGTACGGGGATTGGCAGATACGCAGTATTTT.

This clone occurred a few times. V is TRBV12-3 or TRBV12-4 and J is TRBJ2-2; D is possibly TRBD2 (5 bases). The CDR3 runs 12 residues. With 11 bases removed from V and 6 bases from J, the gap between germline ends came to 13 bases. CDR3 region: CAQSTGSGELFF. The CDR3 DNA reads TGTGCCCAATCGACGGGGTCCGGGGAGCTGTTTTTT.

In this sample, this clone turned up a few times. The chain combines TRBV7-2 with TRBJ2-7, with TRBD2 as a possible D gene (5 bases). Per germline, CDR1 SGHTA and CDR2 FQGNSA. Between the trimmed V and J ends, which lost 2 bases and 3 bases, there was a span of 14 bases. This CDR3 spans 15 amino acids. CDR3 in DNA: TGTGCCAGCAGCTTACTAGGACTGGCCAACTACGAGCAGTACTTC. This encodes CASSLLGLANYEQYF.

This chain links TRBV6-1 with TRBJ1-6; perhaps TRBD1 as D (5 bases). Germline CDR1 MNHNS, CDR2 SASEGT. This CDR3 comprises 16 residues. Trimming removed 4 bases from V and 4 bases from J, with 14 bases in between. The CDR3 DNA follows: TGTGCCAGCAGTGGTCACAAGACAGCTTATAATTCACCCCTCCACTTT. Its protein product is CASSGHKTAYNSPLHF.

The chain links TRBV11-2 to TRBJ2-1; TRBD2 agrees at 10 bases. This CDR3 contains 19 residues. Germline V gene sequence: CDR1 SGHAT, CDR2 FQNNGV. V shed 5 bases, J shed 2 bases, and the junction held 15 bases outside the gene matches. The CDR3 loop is CASSPRGSSGGTAYNEQFF. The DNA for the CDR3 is TGTGCCAGCAGCCCCCGCGGGAGTAGCGGGGGGACCGCCTACAATGAGCAGTTCTTC. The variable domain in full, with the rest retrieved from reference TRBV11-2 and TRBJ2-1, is EAGVAQSPRYKIIEKRQSVAFWCNPISGHATLYWYQQILGQGPKLLIQFQNNGVVDDSQLPKDRFSAERLKGVDSTLKIQPAKLEDSAVYLCASSPRGSSGGTAYNEQFFGPGTRLTVL.

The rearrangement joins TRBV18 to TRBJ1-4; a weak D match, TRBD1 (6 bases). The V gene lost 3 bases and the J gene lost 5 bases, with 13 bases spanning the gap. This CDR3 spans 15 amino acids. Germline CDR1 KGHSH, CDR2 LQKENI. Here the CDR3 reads CASSPRTAPNEKLFF. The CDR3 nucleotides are TGTGCCAGCTCACCTCGGACAGCGCCAAATGAAAAACTGTTTTTT.

The CDR3 DNA reads as TGTGCCAGCAGCTTGAGGGGGCTCGGCAATCAGCCCCAGCATTTT. This gives the protein CASSLRGLGNQPQHF. This chain uses TRBV5-6 with TRBJ1-5, with TRBD1 matching 7 bases. J gave up 2 bases and V 1 base, and 3 bases lay outside the gene matches. This CDR3 spans 15 amino acids. Germline assignment: CDR1 SGHDT and CDR2 YYEEEE.

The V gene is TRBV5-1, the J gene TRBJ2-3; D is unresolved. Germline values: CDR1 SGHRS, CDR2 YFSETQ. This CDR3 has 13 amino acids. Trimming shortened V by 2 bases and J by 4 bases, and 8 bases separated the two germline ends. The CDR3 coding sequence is TGCGCCAGCAGCTTAGAGCGCCCAGATACGCAGTATTTT. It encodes CASSLERPDTQYF.

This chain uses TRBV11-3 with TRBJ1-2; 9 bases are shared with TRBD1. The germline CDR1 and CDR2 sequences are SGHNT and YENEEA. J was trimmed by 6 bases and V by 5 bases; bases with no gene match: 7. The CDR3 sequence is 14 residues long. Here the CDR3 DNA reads TGTGCCAGCAGCCAAACCCGACAGGGGGATGGCTACACCTTC. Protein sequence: CASSQTRQGDGYTF. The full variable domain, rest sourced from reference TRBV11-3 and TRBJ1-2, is EAGVVQSPRYKIIEKKQPVAFWCNPISGHNTLYWYLQNLGQGPELLIRYENEEAVDDSQLPKDRFSAERLKGVDSTLKIQPAELGDSAVYLCASSQTRQGDGYTFGSGTRLTVV.

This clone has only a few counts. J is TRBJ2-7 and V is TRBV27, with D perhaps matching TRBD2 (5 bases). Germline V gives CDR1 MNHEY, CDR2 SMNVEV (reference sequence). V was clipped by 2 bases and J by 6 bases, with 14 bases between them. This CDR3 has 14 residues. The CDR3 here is CASSLKAGLTEQYF. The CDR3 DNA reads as TGTGCCAGCAGTTTAAAGGCGGGCCTTACCGAGCAGTACTTC.

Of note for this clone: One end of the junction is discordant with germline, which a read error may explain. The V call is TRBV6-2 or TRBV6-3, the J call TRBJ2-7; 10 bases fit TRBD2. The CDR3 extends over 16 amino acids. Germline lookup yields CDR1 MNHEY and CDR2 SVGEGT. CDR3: CASSYSVVTSGTRLNF. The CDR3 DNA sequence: TGTGCCAGCAGTTACTCTGTGGTCACTAGCGGGACCCGTCTAAACTTC.

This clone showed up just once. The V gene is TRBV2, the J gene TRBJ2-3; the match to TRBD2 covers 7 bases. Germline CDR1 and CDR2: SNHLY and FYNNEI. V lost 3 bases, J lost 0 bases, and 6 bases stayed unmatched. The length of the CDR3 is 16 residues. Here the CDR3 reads CASSDSAGTSTDTQYF. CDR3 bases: TGTGCCAGCAGTGATTCAGCGGGGACTAGCACAGATACGCAGTATTTT.

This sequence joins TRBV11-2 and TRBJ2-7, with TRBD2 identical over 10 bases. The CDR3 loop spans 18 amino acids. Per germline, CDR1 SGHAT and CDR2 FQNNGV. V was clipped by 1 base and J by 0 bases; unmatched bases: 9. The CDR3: CASSLVAGGPLASYEQYF. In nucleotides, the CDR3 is TGTGCCAGCAGCTTAGTAGCGGGAGGCCCCCTCGCCTCCTACGAGCAGTACTTC.

The CDR3 DNA sequence: TGCGCCAGCAGCTTGGGACAGGGAATCTCTGGAAACACCATATATTTT. Amino acids: CASSLGQGISGNTIYF. The rearrangement uses TRBV5-1 and TRBJ1-3, with 7 positions matching TRBD1. CDR3 length: 16 amino acids. V trimming: 0 bases; J trimming: 0 bases; junction bases outside the gene matches: 3. Germline CDR1 reads SGHRS; CDR2 reads YFSETQ. Supplemented by reference TRBV5-1 and TRBJ1-3, the full variable domain reads KAGVTQTPRYLIKTRGQQVTLSCSPISGHRSVSWYQQTPGQGLQFLFEYFSETQRNKGNFPGRFSGRQFSNSRSEMNVSTLELGDSALYLCASSLGQGISGNTIYFGEGSWLTVV.

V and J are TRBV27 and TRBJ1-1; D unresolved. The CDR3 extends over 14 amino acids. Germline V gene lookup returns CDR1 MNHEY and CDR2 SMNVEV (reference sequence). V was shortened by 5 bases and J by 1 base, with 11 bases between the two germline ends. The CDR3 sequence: CASSERNRNTEAFF. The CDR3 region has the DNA TGTGCCAGCAGTGAAAGGAACAGGAACACTGAAGCTTTCTTT.

CDR3 bases: TGTGCCTGGAGTGTAGGGGGGGCTAGGTCACCCCTCCACTTT. It is translated as CAWSVGGARSPLHF. This chain uses TRBV30 with TRBJ1-6, with a weak D call TRBD1 (6 bases). Trimming took 0 bases from V and 10 from J, leaving 13 bases between them. The CDR3 is 14 amino acids. Germline lookup yields CDR1 GTSNPN and CDR2 SVGIG (reference sequence). The full variable domain, rest sourced from reference TRBV30 and TRBJ1-6, is SQTIHQWPATLVQPVGSPLSLECTVEGTSNPNLYWYRQAAGRGLQLLFYSVGIGQISSEVPQNLSASRPQDRQFILSSKKLLLSDSGFYLCAWSVGGARSPLHFGNGTRLTVT.

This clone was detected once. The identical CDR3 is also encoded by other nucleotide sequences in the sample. CDR3 protein: CASSLAGRVNQPQHF. CDR3 coding DNA: TGTGCCAGCAGCTTAGCAGGGAGGGTTAATCAGCCCCAGCATTTT. The V and J genes are TRBV7-2 and TRBJ1-5; D is uncertain. Trimming took 0 bases from V and 4 from J, leaving 10 bases between them. CDR3 length: 15 amino acids. Germline CDR1 reads SGHTA; CDR2 reads FQGNSA.

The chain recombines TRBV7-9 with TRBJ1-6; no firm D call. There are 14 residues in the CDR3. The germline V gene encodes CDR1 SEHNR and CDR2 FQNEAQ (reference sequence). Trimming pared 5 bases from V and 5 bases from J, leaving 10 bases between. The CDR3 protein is CASSPDGNNSPLHF. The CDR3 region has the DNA TGTGCCAGCAGCCCGGACGGGAATAATTCACCCCTCCACTTT.

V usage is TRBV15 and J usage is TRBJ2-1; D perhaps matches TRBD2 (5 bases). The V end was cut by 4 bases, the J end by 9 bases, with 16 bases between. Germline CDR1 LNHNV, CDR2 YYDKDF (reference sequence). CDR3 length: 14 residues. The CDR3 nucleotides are TGTGCCACCAGCATTACTTTCCTAGCTACTGAGCAGTTCTTC. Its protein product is CATSITFLATEQFF.

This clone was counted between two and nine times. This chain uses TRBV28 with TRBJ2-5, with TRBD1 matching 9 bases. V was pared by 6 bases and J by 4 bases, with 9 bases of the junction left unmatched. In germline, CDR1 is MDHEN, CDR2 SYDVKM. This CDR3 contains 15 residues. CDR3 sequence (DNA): TGTGCCAGCAGAACGAGGGACAGGGTAAGAGAGACCCAGTACTTC. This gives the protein CASRTRDRVRETQYF.

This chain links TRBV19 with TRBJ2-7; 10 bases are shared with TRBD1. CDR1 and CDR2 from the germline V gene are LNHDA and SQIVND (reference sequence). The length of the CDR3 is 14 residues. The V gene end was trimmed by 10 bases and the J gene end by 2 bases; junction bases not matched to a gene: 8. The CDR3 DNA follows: TGTGCCACGAGTGGGACAGGGGCCGCCTACGAGCAGTACTTC. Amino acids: CATSGTGAAYEQYF.